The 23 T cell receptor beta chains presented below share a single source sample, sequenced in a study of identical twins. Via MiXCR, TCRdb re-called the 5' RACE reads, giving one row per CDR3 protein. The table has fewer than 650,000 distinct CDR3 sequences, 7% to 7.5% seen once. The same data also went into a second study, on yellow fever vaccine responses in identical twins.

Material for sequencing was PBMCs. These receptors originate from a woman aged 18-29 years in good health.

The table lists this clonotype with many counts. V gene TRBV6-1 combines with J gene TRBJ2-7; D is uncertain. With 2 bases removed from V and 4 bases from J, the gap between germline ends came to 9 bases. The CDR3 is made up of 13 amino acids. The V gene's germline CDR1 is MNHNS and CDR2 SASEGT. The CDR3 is CASSESLSYEQYV. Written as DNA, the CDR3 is TGTGCCAGCAGTGAATCTCTATCTTACGAGCAGTACGTC.

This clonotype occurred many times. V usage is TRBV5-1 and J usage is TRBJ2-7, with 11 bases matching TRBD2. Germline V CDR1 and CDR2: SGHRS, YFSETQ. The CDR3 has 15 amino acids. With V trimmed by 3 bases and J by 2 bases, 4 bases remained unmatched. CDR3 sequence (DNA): TGCGCCAGCAGCTACACTAGCGGGAGTACCTACGAGCAGTACTTC. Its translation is CASSYTSGSTYEQYF. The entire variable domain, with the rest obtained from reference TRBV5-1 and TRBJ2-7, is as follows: KAGVTQTPRYLIKTRGQQVTLSCSPISGHRSVSWYQQTPGQGLQFLFEYFSETQRNKGNFPGRFSGRQFSNSRSEMNVSTLELGDSALYLCASSYTSGSTYEQYFGPGTRLTVT.

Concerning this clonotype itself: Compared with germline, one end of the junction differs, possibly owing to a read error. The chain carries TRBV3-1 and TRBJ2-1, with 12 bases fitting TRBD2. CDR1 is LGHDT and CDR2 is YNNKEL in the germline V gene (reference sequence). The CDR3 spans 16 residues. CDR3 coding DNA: TGTGCCAGCAGCCAGACTAGCGGGGGATATACAATGAGTGGGGTCTTC. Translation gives CASSQTSGGYTMSGVF.

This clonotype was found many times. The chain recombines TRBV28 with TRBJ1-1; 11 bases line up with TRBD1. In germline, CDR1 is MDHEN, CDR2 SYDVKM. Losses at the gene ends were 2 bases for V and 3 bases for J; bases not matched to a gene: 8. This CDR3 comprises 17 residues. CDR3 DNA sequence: TGTGCCAGCAGTTTAGCGGGACAGGGGGTTGGGGACACTGAAGCTTTCTTT. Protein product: CASSLAGQGVGDTEAFF.

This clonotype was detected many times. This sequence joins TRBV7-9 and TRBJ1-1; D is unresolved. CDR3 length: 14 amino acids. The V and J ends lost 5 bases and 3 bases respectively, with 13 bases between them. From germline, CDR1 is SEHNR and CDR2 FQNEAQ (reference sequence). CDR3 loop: CASSPGRRDTEAFF. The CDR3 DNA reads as TGTGCCAGCAGCCCCGGTCGTCGTGACACTGAAGCTTTCTTT.

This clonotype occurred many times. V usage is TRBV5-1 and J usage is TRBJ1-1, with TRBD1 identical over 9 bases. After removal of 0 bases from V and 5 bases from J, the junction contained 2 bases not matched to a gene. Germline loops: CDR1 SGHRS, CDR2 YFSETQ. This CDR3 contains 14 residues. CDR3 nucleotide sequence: TGCGCCAGCAGCTTGGGGGACAGGGTTACTGAAGCTTTCTTT. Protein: CASSLGDRVTEAFF.

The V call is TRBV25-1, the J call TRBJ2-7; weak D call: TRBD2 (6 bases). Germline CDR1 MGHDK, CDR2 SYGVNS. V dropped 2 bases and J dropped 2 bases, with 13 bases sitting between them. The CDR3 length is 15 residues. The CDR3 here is CASSEGAGSPYEQYF. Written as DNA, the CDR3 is TGTGCCAGCAGTGAAGGGGCGGGATCCCCCTACGAGCAGTACTTC.

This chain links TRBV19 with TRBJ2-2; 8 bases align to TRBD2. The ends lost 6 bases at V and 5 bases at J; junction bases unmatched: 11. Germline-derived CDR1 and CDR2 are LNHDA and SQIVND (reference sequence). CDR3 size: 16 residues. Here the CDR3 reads CASRKHSGGGTGELFF. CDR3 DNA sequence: TGTGCCAGTAGGAAACACAGCGGGGGAGGAACCGGGGAGCTGTTTTTT.

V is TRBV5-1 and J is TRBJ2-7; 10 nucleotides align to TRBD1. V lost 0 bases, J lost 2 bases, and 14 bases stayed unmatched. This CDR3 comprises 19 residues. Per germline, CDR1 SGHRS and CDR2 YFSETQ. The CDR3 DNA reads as TGCGCCAGCAGCTTGGCCATCGGGACAGGGGTCCCCGTCGCCTACGAGCAGTACTTC. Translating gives CASSLAIGTGVPVAYEQYF.

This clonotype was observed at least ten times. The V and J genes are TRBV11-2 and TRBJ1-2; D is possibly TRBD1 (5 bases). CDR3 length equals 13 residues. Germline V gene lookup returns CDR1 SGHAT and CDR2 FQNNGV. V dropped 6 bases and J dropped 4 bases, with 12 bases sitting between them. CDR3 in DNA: TGTGCCAGCAGTAGCGCAGGGACCTATGGCTACACCTTC. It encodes CASSSAGTYGYTF.

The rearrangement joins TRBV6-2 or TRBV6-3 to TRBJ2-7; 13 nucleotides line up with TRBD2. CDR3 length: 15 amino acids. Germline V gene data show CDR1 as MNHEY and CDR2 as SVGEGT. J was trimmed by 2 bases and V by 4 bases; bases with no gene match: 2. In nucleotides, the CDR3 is TGTGCCAGCAGTTCGACTAGCGGGGGGACCTACGAGCAGTACGTC. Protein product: CASSSTSGGTYEQYV.

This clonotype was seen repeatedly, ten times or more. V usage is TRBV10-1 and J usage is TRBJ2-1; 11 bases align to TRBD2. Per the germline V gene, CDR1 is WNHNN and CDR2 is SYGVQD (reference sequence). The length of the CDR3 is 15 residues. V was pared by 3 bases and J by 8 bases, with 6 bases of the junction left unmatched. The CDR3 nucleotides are TGCGCCAGCAGTGATAGCGGGGGGGCCAGCGATGAGCAGTTCTTC. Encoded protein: CASSDSGGASDEQFF.

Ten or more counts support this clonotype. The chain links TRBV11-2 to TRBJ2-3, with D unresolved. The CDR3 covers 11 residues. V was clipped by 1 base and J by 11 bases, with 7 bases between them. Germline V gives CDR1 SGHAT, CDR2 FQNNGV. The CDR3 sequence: CASSLGPVQYF. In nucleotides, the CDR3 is TGTGCCAGCAGCTTAGGACCGGTGCAGTATTTT.

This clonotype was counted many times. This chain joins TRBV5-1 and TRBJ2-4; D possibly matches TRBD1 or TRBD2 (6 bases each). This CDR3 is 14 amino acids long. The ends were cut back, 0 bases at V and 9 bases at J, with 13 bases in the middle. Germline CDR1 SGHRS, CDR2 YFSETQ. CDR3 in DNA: TGCGCCAGCAGCTTGGATGGGGGGCCGGGCATTCAGTACTTC. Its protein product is CASSLDGGPGIQYF.

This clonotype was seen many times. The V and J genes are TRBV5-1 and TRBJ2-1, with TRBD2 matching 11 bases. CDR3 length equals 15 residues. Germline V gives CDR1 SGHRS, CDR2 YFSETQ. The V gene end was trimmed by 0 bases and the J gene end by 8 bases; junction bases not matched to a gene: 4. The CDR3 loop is CASSLDGTSGDEQFF. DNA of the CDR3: TGCGCCAGCAGCTTGGATGGGACTAGCGGCGATGAGCAGTTCTTC.

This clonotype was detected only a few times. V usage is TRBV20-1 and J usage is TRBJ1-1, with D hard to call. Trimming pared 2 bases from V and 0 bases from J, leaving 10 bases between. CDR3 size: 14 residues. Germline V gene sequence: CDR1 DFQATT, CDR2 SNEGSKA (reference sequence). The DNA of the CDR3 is TGCAGTGCTAGATTAAGGGCAGTGAACACTGAAGCTTTCTTT. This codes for CSARLRAVNTEAFF.

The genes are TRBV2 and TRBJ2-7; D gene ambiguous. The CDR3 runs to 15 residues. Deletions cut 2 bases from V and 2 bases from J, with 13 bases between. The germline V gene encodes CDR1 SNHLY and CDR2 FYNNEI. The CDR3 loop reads CASSEYAGPTYEQYV. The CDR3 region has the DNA TGTGCCAGCAGTGAATACGCAGGACCCACCTACGAGCAGTACGTC.

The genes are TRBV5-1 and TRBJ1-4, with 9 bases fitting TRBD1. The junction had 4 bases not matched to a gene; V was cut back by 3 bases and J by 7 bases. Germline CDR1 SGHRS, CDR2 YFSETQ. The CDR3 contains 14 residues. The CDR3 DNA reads TGCGCCAGCAGCTCCCGGACAGGGGCTGAAAAACTGTTTTTT. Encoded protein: CASSSRTGAEKLFF.

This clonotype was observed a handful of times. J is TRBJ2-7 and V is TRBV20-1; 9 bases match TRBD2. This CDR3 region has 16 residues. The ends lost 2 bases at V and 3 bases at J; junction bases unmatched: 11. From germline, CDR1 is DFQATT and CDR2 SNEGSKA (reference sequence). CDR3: CSARQRGAFPVYEQYV. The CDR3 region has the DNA TGCAGTGCTAGACAGCGGGGGGCCTTCCCGGTCTACGAGCAGTACGTC.

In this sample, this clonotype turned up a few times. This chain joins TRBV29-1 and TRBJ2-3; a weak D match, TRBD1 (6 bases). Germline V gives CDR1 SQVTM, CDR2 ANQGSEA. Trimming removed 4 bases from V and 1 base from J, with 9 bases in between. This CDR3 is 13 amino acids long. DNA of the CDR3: TGCAGCGTTGCCCGACAGGGCACAGATACGCAGTATTTT. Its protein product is CSVARQGTDTQYF.

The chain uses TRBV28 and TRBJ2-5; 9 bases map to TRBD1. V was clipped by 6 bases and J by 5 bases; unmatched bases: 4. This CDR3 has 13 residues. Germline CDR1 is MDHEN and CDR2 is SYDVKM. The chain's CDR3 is CASRQGARETQYF. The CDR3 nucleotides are TGTGCCAGCAGACAGGGGGCGCGGGAGACCCAGTACTTC.

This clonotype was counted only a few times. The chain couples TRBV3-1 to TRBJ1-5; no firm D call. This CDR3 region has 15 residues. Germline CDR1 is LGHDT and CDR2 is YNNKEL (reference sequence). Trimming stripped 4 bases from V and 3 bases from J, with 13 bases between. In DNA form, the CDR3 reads TGTGCCAGCAGCCCCACTCTTTGGACCAATCAGCCCCAGCATTTT. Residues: CASSPTLWTNQPQHF. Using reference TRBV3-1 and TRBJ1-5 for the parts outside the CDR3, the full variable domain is DTAVSQTPKYLVTQMGNDKSIKCEQNLGHDTMYWYKQDSKKFLKIMFSYNNKELIINETVPNRFSPKSPDKAHLNLHINSLELGDSAVYFCASSPTLWTNQPQHFGDGTRLSIL.

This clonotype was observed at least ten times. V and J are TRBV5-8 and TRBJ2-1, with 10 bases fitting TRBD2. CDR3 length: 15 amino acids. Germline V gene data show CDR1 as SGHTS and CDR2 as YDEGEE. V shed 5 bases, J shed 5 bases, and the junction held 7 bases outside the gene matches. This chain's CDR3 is CASRSGTSVHNEQFF. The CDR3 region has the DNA TGTGCCAGCAGGTCCGGGACTAGCGTCCACAATGAGCAGTTCTTC.